Following are 3 T cell receptor beta chains from one sample sequenced in a study of metastatic and nonmetastatic thyroid tumors. TCRdb reanalyzed the PCR reads via MiXCR. Of 20,000 to 25,000 clones in the sample, 36% were seen once. Prior to thyroid surgery, none of the patients had received any treatment. The sequenced sample was blood. These receptors all come from a male donor with papillary thyroid cancer or a benign thyroid nodule (not recorded which). Some clones in this sample may be carry-over from other donors' samples.

This clone came up a few times. This chain joins TRBV27 and TRBJ2-7; TRBD2 matches 8 bases. This CDR3 has 15 residues. Per the germline V gene, CDR1 is MNHEY and CDR2 is SMNVEV (reference sequence). The V segment lost 4 bases and the J segment 3 bases; nucleotides outside the gene matches: 8. The CDR3 protein is CASSSRGLDYYEQYF. Here the CDR3 DNA reads TGTGCCAGCAGTTCCCGGGGACTAGACTACTACGAGCAGTACTTC.

This clone has just a few counts. J is TRBJ2-5 and V is TRBV6-1; D possibly corresponds to TRBD2 (6 bases). V lost 9 bases, J lost 2 bases, and 16 bases lay in between. Germline CDR1 MNHNS, CDR2 SASEGT. There are 14 residues in the CDR3. CDR3 nucleotides: TGTGCCAGTCGTCGGACTACCCCACAAGAGACCCAGTACTTC. This encodes CASRRTTPQETQYF.

In DNA, the CDR3 is TGTGCCAGCAGCCGAGGGACGGGGGCGGACACTGAAGCTTTCTTT. Residues: CASSRGTGADTEAFF. The chain recombines TRBV7-9 with TRBJ1-1, with D possibly matching TRBD1 (6 bases). CDR1 SEHNR and CDR2 FQNEAQ come from the germline V gene (reference sequence). CDR3 length: 15 amino acids. Trimming stripped 5 bases from V and 3 bases from J, with 16 bases between.